This T cell receptor (beta chain) was obtained from a study of radiation and T cells in renal cell carcinoma. Germline values: CDR1 LGHNT, CDR2 FRNRAP. The CDR3 is 13 residues long. Measured with immunoSEQ multiplex PCR; TCRdb has only the in-frame clones, and not every one. The sample records about 140,000 clones, roughly 85% being singletons. The time point here: baseline pretreatment blood. Treatment noted: 15 Gy SBRT to primary tumor, nephrectomy 4 weeks later. The V and J genes are TRBV12-5 and TRBJ1-6; the match to TRBD1 covers 9 bases. The receptor was isolated from a woman aged 45-65 years with renal cell carcinoma. The sequencing here drew on blood, taken from a patient whose treatment included radiotherapy and nephrectomy. The CDR3 DNA reads as TGTGATCCCGCGACAGGGGGAGATTCACCCCTCCACTTT. This translates into CDPATGGDSPLHF.